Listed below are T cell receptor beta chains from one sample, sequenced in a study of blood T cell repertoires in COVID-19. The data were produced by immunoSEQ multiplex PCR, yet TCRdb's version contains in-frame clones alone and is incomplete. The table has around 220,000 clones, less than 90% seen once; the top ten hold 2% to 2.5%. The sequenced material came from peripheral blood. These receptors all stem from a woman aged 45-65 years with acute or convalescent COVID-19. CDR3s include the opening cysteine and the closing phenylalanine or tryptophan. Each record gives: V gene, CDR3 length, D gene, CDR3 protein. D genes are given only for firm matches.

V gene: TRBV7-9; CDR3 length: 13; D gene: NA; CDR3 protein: CASSLEEGLVAFF
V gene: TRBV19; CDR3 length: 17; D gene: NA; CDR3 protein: CASSTPRTDYSNQPQHF
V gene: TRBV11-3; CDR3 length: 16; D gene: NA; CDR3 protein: CASSSQGSRYNSPLHF
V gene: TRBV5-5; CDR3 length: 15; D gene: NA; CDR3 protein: CASSRQSSGANVLTF
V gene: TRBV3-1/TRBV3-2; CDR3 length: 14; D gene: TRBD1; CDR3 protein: CASSQGDSDTEAFF
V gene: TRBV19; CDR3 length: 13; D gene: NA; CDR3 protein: CASTAGVLYGYTF
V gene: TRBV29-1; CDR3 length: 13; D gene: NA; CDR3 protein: CSVTVATNEKLFF
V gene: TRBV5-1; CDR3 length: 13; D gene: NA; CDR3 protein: CASSLSGENGYTF
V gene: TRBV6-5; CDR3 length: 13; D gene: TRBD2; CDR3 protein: CASWGLAGDEQYF
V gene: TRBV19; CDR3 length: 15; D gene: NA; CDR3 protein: CASSIYTGVDYGYTF
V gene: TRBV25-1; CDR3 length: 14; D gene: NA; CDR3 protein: CASSVETAVGKLFF
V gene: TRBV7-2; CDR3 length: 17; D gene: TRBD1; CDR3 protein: CASSSRGAGGPPHTQYF
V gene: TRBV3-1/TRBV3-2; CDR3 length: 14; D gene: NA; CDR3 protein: CASSQGSSGNTIYF
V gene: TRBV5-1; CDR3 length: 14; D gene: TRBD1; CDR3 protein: CASSSDREPYEQYF
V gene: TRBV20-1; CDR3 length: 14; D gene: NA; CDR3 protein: CSASLAPSTDTQYF
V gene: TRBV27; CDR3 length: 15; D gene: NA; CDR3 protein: CASSFNRVGNYGYTF
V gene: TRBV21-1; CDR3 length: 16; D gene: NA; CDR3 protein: CASIPFLAGRTDTQYF
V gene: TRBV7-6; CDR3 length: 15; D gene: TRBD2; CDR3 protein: CASSPLGGGMGEQYF
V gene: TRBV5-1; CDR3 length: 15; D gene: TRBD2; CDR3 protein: CASSHRLAGYNEQFF
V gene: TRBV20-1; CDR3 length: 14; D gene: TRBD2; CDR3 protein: CSASRGGRTYEQYF
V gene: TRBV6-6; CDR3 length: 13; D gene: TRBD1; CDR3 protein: CASSRGQGTGYTF
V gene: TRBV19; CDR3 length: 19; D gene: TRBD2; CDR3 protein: CASSTIIRRAGLVPDTQYF
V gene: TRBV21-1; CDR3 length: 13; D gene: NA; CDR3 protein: CASSTRHHTEAFF
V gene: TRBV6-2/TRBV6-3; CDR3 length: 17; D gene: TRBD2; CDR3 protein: CASSYWTSQLTPYEQYF
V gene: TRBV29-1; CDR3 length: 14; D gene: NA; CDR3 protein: CSVERQGGGDTQYF
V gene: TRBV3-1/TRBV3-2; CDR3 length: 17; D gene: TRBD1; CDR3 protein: CASSHPIRDRGLYEQYF
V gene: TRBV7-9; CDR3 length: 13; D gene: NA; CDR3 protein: CASSPTTSYGYTF
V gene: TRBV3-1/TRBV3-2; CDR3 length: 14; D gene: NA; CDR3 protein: CASSQDPRTDTQYF